Shown below are 8 T cell receptor beta chains from a single sample sequenced in a study of cytomegalovirus exposure and HLA in healthy donors. The PCR employed 60 Vbeta primers together with 13 Jbeta primers. Clones were read by immunoSEQ multiplex PCR, and TCRdb kept only the in-frame ones, dropping some. Seen here are 90,000 to 120,000 clones, over 75% observed once, and the top ten hold about 2.2%. The sequenced sample was PBMCs. The receptors derive from a man aged 25 to 45 in good health and CMV-seronegative.

The rearrangement links TRBV7-9 to TRBJ2-3, with TRBD1 matching 8 bases. The CDR3 consists of 15 residues. Germline assignment: CDR1 SEHNR and CDR2 FQNEAQ (reference sequence). V gave up 5 bases and J gave up 3 bases; unmatched junction bases: 7. The CDR3 region has the DNA TGTGCCAGCAGCCCATACAGGGGGAGAACAGATACGCAGTATTTT. This translates into CASSPYRGRTDTQYF.

The chain recombines TRBV5-8 with TRBJ1-4; perhaps TRBD1 as D (6 bases). Looked up from germline, CDR1 is SGHTS and CDR2 is YDEGEE. The CDR3 extends over 14 amino acids. Trimming pared 2 bases from V and 7 bases from J, leaving 12 bases between. This CDR3 is CASSFPGEGEKLFF. In DNA form, the CDR3 reads TGTGCCAGCAGCTTCCCAGGGGAGGGTGAAAAACTGTTTTTT.

Written as DNA, the CDR3 is TGTGCCAGCAGTGATATAGTGGGAGCAGATACGCAGTATTTT. Translated, it gives CASSDIVGADTQYF. The rearrangement joins TRBV2 to TRBJ2-3; tentatively, D is TRBD2 (5 bases). This CDR3 has 14 residues. The germline V gene encodes CDR1 SNHLY and CDR2 FYNNEI. The V end was cut by 3 bases, the J end by 4 bases, with 11 bases between.

This sequence joins TRBV5-1 and TRBJ2-1; 12 nucleotides line up with TRBD2. The ends lost 5 bases at V and 8 bases at J; junction bases unmatched: 5. Germline CDR1 is SGHRS and CDR2 is YFSETQ. The CDR3 contains 14 residues. CDR3 coding DNA: TGCGCCAGCAGTTGGACTAGCGGGACCGATGAGCAGTTCTTC. It encodes CASSWTSGTDEQFF. Complete variable domain (other parts from reference TRBV5-1 and TRBJ2-1): KAGVTQTPRYLIKTRGQQVTLSCSPISGHRSVSWYQQTPGQGLQFLFEYFSETQRNKGNFPGRFSGRQFSNSRSEMNVSTLELGDSALYLCASSWTSGTDEQFFGPGTRLTVL.

V is TRBV5-1 and J is TRBJ2-2, with D perhaps matching TRBD1 (5 bases). Deletions cut 4 bases from V and 3 bases from J, with 10 bases between. This CDR3 contains 14 residues. Per germline, CDR1 SGHRS and CDR2 YFSETQ. The CDR3 nucleotides read TGCGCCAGCAGCCTAGGGGCGTACACCGGGGAGCTGTTTTTT. Its protein is CASSLGAYTGELFF.

V gene TRBV11-1 combines with J gene TRBJ1-5; D is unclear. Per the germline V gene, CDR1 is SGHAT and CDR2 is FQDESV (reference sequence). The CDR3 length is 13 residues. V dropped 5 bases and J dropped 3 bases, with 8 bases sitting between them. This chain's CDR3 is CASSLYPNQPQHF. The CDR3 DNA reads TGTGCCAGCAGCCTATACCCCAATCAGCCCCAGCATTTT.

V is TRBV30 and J is TRBJ1-2, with D tentatively TRBD1 (5 bases). CDR1 and CDR2 from the germline V gene are GTSNPN and SVGIG (reference sequence). Trimming took 3 bases from V and 7 from J, leaving 6 bases between them. The CDR3 runs to 10 residues. CDR3 bases: TGTGCCTGGAGAGGGGTTGGCTACACCTTC. This translates into CAWRGVGYTF.

The sample holds a few counts of this clone. The rearrangement joins TRBV7-2 to TRBJ2-5; TRBD1 matches 10 bases. Germline CDR1 and CDR2: SGHTA and FQGNSA. This CDR3 spans 15 amino acids. The V and J ends lost 5 bases and 6 bases, in that order; junction bases with no gene match: 9. The CDR3 DNA reads TGTGCCAGCAGCCCGACAGGGGGCAAGGGGAAGACCCAGTACTTC. It yields the protein CASSPTGGKGKTQYF.